Listed here is a single T cell receptor (beta chain). The data were taken from a study of CD8 T cells in Susac syndrome. The V gene's germline CDR1 is MDHEN and CDR2 SYDVKM. This CDR3 region has 12 residues. The V gene end was trimmed by 7 bases and the J gene end by 10 bases; junction bases not matched to a gene: 6. CD8+ and CD4+ blood T cells underwent TCR beta sequencing. Controls matched for sex and age were healthy donors. The TEMRA cells underwent FACS enrichment, while the CD8+ and CD4+ T cells underwent negative isolation. The RNA, about 0.45 to 1 ug, was put through reverse transcription using random hexamers. TCR beta CDR3 was amplified by immunoSEQ covering 54 Vbeta and 13 Jbeta. TCRdb processed the immunoSEQ multiplex PCR reads anew with MiXCR; each CDR3 protein has one entry. The data contain approximately 130,000 distinct CDR3 sequences, 90% to 95% of them seen just once; the ten biggest clones take up roughly 0.092%.

The source of this sequence is a human donor in good health. This sequence joins TRBV28 and TRBJ2-7; 11 bases agree with TRBD2. The sample was CD4+ T cells from PBMCs. CDR3 coding DNA: TGTGCCAGCACCCTTAGCGGGAGGGGACAGTACTTC. Its translation: CASTLSGRGQYF.